Listed below are T cell receptor beta chains from one sample, sequenced in a study of somatic mutations in cytotoxic T cells in rheumatoid arthritis. Sequenced by immunoSEQ multiplex PCR; TCRdb stores in-frame clones only, minus some. The sample records over 15,000 clones, approximately 82% being singletons. The specimen was CD8+ T cells sorted from blood. The receptors come from a young man with rheumatoid arthritis. CDR3s include the opening cysteine and the closing phenylalanine or tryptophan. Each record gives: V gene, CDR3 length, clone size, D gene, J gene, CDR3 protein, CDR3 DNA. The D gene is left open where the match is weak. Not all rows give a size; the values are once, few, many and, for expanded clones, a class.

>TRBV19|14|.|.|TRBJ1-1
CASSIGGFNTEAFF
TGTGCCAGTAGTATAGGTGGTTTCAACACTGAAGCTTTCTTT
>TRBV5-6|16|.|TRBD1|TRBJ1-1
CASSSPAGGFNTEAFF
TGTGCCAGCAGCTCCCCGGCAGGGGGCTTCAACACTGAAGCTTTCTTT
>TRBV28|15|.|.|TRBJ1-1
CASSFRGLLDTEAFF
TGTGCCAGCAGTTTTCGAGGCCTCCTGGACACTGAAGCTTTCTTT
>TRBV25-1|18|.|TRBD1|TRBJ2-6
CASSEKDRVDSGANVLTF
TGTGCCAGCAGTGAAAAGGACAGGGTCGACTCTGGGGCCAACGTCCTGACTTTC
>TRBV4-1|14|.|.|TRBJ2-5
CASSPPRGGETQYF
TGCGCCAGCAGCCCTCCCAGGGGAGGAGAGACCCAGTACTTC
>TRBV27|14|.|.|TRBJ2-7
CASSLGQVSYEQYF
TGTGCCAGCAGTTTAGGGCAGGTCTCCTACGAGCAGTACTTC
>TRBV19|14|.|.|TRBJ2-5
CASSIFMYQETQYF
TGTGCCAGTAGTATATTTATGTACCAAGAGACCCAGTACTTC
>TRBV6-5|14|.|.|TRBJ1-2
CASSYSNGNYGYTF
TGTGCCAGCAGTTACTCGAACGGGAACTATGGCTACACCTTC
>TRBV6-1|15|.|.|TRBJ2-5
CASSELGRVQETQYF
TGTGCCAGCAGTGAATTGGGGCGGGTCCAAGAGACCCAGTACTTC
>TRBV9|13|.|.|TRBJ2-7
CASSDEKTYEQYF
TGTGCCAGCAGCGATGAAAAGACCTACGAGCAGTACTTC
>TRBV11-2|17|.|TRBD1|TRBJ1-2
CASSLALSGQPNYGYTF
TGTGCCAGCAGCTTAGCCCTATCGGGACAGCCTAACTATGGCTACACCTTC
>TRBV27|16|few|TRBD1|TRBJ1-2
CASSLYRGSHNYGYTF
TGTGCCAGCAGTCTATACAGGGGGAGCCATAACTATGGCTACACCTTC
>TRBV4-2|15|few|TRBD1|TRBJ2-7
CASSQDDRASYEQYF
TGTGCCAGCAGCCAAGACGACAGGGCTTCCTACGAGCAGTACTTC
>TRBV6-4|14|.|TRBD1|TRBJ1-1
CASSAGTANTEAFF
TGTGCCAGCAGCGCCGGGACAGCGAACACTGAAGCTTTCTTT
>TRBV7-9|12|.|.|TRBJ2-3
CASRAQGGAQYF
TGTGCCAGCAGGGCCCAGGGCGGCGCGCAGTATTTT
>TRBV13|15|.|.|TRBJ1-2
CASSLGTVYSYGYTF
TGTGCCAGCAGCTTAGGCACAGTATATTCCTATGGCTACACCTTC
>TRBV5-6|13|.|.|TRBJ2-7
CASSLGRSYEQYF
TGTGCCAGCAGCTTGGGCCGAAGCTACGAGCAGTACTTC
>TRBV2|14|.|.|TRBJ2-1
CASESGVGYNEQFF
TGTGCCAGCGAATCGGGGGTGGGGTACAATGAGCAGTTCTTC
>TRBV4-2|15|.|.|TRBJ2-7
CASSPKGSDSYEQYF
TGTGCCAGCAGCCCAAAGGGGTCAGATTCCTACGAGCAGTACTTC
>TRBV6-1|15|.|TRBD1|TRBJ2-3
CASKPAGQETDTQYF
TGTGCCAGCAAACCGGCGGGACAGGAGACAGATACGCAGTATTTT
>TRBV6-1|15|.|TRBD1|TRBJ1-5
CASSEGTGAAEPQHF
TGTGCCAGCAGTGAAGGGACAGGGGCCGCCGAGCCCCAGCATTTT
>TRBV7-8|18|.|TRBD2|TRBJ2-1
CASSLVPSGGAIRDEQFF
TGTGCCAGCAGCTTGGTTCCTAGCGGGGGGGCAATTCGGGATGAGCAGTTCTTC
>TRBV4-1|14|.|.|TRBJ1-2
CASSQDPGNYGYTF
TGCGCCAGCAGCCAAGATCCGGGCAACTATGGCTACACCTTC
>TRBV7-9|14|.|TRBD1|TRBJ1-2
CASSTGQGWSGYTF
TGTGCCAGCAGCACCGGACAGGGTTGGAGCGGCTACACCTTC
>TRBV13|13|.|.|TRBJ2-1
CASSLVSGNEQFF
TGTGCCAGCAGCTTAGTTTCAGGGAATGAGCAGTTCTTC
>TRBV9|17|.|.|TRBJ1-6
CASSPGFHSSYNSPLHF
TGTGCCAGCAGCCCAGGGTTCCACAGCTCCTATAATTCACCCCTCCACTTT
>TRBV6-5|15|.|TRBD1|TRBJ1-5
CASRTSQGSNQPQHF
TGTGCCAGCAGAACCTCACAGGGGAGCAATCAGCCCCAGCATTTT
>TRBV4-3|14|few|TRBD1|TRBJ1-1
CASSLEQGLPEAFF
TGCGCCAGCAGCCTAGAACAGGGGCTCCCTGAAGCTTTCTTT
>TRBV10-2|13|.|TRBD1|TRBJ1-2
CASSRQGALGYTF
TGCGCCAGCAGCCGACAGGGGGCGCTTGGCTACACCTTC
>TRBV6-5|15|.|TRBD2|TRBJ2-7
CASSPFGGGSYEQYF
TGTGCCAGCTCCCCCTTCGGGGGGGGTTCCTACGAGCAGTACTTC
>TRBV4-1|17|.|TRBD1|TRBJ1-1
CASSLRQGVDVNTEAFF
TGCGCCAGCAGCCTCCGACAGGGGGTTGACGTGAACACTGAAGCTTTCTTT
>TRBV18|13|.|.|TRBJ1-5
CASSPDSNQPQHF
TGTGCCAGCTCACCGGATAGCAATCAGCCCCAGCATTTT
>TRBV15|19|.|TRBD2|TRBJ2-1
CATSREGLAGGPAYNEQFF
TGTGCCACCAGCAGAGAAGGCCTAGCGGGGGGTCCAGCCTACAATGAGCAGTTCTTC
>TRBV5-1|15|.|.|TRBJ1-1
CASSLGRTLNTEAFF
TGCGCCAGCAGCTTGGGTAGGACACTGAACACTGAAGCTTTCTTT
>TRBV6-1|14|medium-sized|.|TRBJ2-7
CASSESGEFYEQYF
TGTGCCAGCAGTGAATCGGGAGAGTTTTACGAGCAGTACTTC
>TRBV4-1|14|few|TRBD1|TRBJ1-1
CASSDDREYTEAFF
TGCGCCAGCAGTGATGACAGGGAGTACACTGAAGCTTTCTTT
>TRBV6-6|14|.|TRBD1|TRBJ1-2
CASTPRDRFYGYTF
TGTGCCAGCACCCCCAGGGACAGATTCTATGGCTACACCTTC
>TRBV27|16|.|TRBD1|TRBJ1-6
CASSATGESQGSPLHF
TGTGCCAGCAGTGCCACAGGGGAAAGTCAAGGATCACCCCTCCACTTT
>TRBV9|13|once|.|TRBJ2-2
CASSVSGYGELFF
TGTGCCAGCAGCGTGAGCGGGTACGGGGAGCTGTTTTTT
>TRBV28|16|.|TRBD2|TRBJ2-7
CASRTGLAGGAYEQYF
TGTGCCAGCAGGACGGGCTTAGCGGGGGGGGCCTACGAGCAGTACTTC
>TRBV4-1|15|.|.|TRBJ1-1
CASSQVTGRGAEAFF
TGCGCCAGCAGCCAAGTTACGGGGCGGGGGGCTGAAGCTTTCTTT
>TRBV4-3|15|.|TRBD2|TRBJ2-7
CASSQGAGSSYEQYF
TGCGCCAGCAGCCAAGGAGCGGGGAGCTCCTACGAGCAGTACTTC
>TRBV21-1|14|few|.|TRBJ1-2
CASSPGASNYGYTF
TGTGCCAGCAGCCCAGGGGCCTCTAACTATGGCTACACCTTC
>TRBV27|16|.|.|TRBJ1-1
CASSSVFFGVNTEAFF
TGTGCCAGCAGTTCTGTCTTCTTCGGGGTGAACACTGAAGCTTTCTTT
>TRBV27|18|.|.|TRBJ1-2
CASSLWALGKGLEYGYTF
TGTGCCAGCAGTTTATGGGCCCTGGGAAAGGGGCTCGAGTATGGCTACACCTTC
>TRBV13|14|.|TRBD2|TRBJ2-3
CASSPSGRGDTQYF
TGTGCCAGCAGCCCTAGCGGGAGGGGGGATACGCAGTATTTT
>TRBV15|17|.|TRBD2|TRBJ2-5
CATSFTGTSGGRETQYF
TGTGCCACCAGCTTCACTGGGACTAGCGGGGGACGAGAGACCCAGTACTTC